The 6 T cell receptor beta chains listed next were all sequenced from one sample in a study of cytomegalovirus exposure and HLA in healthy donors. PCR used 60 Vbeta primers and 13 Jbeta primers. Clones were read by immunoSEQ multiplex PCR, and TCRdb kept only the in-frame ones, dropping some. This sample's clone table lists 150,000 to 200,000 clones. The sequenced material came from PBMCs. The receptors derive from a woman aged 55-70 years in good health and CMV-seronegative.

This sequence joins TRBV5-5 and TRBJ1-4; 8 bases align to TRBD1. The CDR3 contains 17 residues. J lost 8 bases, V lost 4 bases, and 16 bases had no gene match. The germline CDR1 and CDR2 sequences are SGHKS and YYEKEE (reference sequence). CDR3 bases: TGTGCCAGCAGCCTACCTAATTTCGGACAGGGCGGCGAAAAACTGTTTTTT. This gives the protein CASSLPNFGQGGEKLFF.

This chain's CDR3 is CASSQEYINSGNTIYF. CDR3 coding DNA: TGCGCCAGCAGCCAAGAATACATCAACTCTGGAAACACCATATATTTT. This rearrangement joins TRBV4-3 to TRBJ1-3; D gene uncertain. Germline CDR1 reads LGHNA; CDR2 reads YSLEER. V shed 0 bases and J shed 0 bases, with 9 bases lying between them. The CDR3 extends over 16 amino acids.

The J gene is TRBJ1-4, the V gene TRBV6-5; D gene unclear. The CDR3 loop spans 15 amino acids. Trimming shortened V by 2 bases and J by 2 bases, and 9 bases separated the two germline ends. Germline assignment: CDR1 MNHEY and CDR2 SVGAGI. DNA of the CDR3: TGTGCCAGCAGTTACCGAGGGATGACTAATGAAAAACTGTTTTTT. Translated: CASSYRGMTNEKLFF.

The chain uses TRBV19 and TRBJ1-6; 8 bases are shared with TRBD1. The V and J ends lost 7 bases and 1 base, in that order; junction bases with no gene match: 3. The CDR3 has 15 residues. Per the germline V gene, CDR1 is LNHDA and CDR2 is SQIVND (reference sequence). CDR3 residues: CASTGGSSYNSPLHF. CDR3 sequence (DNA): TGTGCCAGTACAGGGGGCAGTTCCTATAATTCACCCCTCCACTTT.

V and J are TRBV7-9 and TRBJ2-2, with unresolved D. This CDR3 region has 15 residues. Trimming pared 5 bases from V and 4 bases from J, leaving 14 bases between. From germline, CDR1 is SEHNR and CDR2 FQNEAQ (reference sequence). The CDR3 reads CASSPPGFRTGELFF. Written as DNA, the CDR3 is TGTGCCAGCAGCCCCCCCGGGTTTCGCACCGGGGAGCTGTTTTTT.

This rearrangement joins TRBV7-2 to TRBJ2-3, with D possibly TRBD1 on 5 matching bases. Trimming left V 1 base short and J 4 bases short, with 12 bases between. The CDR3 spans 15 residues. CDR1 and CDR2 (germline): SGHTA, FQGNSA. Here the CDR3 DNA reads TGTGCCAGCAGCTTAGAGGCTTACAGGCCAGATACGCAGTATTTT. Protein: CASSLEAYRPDTQYF.